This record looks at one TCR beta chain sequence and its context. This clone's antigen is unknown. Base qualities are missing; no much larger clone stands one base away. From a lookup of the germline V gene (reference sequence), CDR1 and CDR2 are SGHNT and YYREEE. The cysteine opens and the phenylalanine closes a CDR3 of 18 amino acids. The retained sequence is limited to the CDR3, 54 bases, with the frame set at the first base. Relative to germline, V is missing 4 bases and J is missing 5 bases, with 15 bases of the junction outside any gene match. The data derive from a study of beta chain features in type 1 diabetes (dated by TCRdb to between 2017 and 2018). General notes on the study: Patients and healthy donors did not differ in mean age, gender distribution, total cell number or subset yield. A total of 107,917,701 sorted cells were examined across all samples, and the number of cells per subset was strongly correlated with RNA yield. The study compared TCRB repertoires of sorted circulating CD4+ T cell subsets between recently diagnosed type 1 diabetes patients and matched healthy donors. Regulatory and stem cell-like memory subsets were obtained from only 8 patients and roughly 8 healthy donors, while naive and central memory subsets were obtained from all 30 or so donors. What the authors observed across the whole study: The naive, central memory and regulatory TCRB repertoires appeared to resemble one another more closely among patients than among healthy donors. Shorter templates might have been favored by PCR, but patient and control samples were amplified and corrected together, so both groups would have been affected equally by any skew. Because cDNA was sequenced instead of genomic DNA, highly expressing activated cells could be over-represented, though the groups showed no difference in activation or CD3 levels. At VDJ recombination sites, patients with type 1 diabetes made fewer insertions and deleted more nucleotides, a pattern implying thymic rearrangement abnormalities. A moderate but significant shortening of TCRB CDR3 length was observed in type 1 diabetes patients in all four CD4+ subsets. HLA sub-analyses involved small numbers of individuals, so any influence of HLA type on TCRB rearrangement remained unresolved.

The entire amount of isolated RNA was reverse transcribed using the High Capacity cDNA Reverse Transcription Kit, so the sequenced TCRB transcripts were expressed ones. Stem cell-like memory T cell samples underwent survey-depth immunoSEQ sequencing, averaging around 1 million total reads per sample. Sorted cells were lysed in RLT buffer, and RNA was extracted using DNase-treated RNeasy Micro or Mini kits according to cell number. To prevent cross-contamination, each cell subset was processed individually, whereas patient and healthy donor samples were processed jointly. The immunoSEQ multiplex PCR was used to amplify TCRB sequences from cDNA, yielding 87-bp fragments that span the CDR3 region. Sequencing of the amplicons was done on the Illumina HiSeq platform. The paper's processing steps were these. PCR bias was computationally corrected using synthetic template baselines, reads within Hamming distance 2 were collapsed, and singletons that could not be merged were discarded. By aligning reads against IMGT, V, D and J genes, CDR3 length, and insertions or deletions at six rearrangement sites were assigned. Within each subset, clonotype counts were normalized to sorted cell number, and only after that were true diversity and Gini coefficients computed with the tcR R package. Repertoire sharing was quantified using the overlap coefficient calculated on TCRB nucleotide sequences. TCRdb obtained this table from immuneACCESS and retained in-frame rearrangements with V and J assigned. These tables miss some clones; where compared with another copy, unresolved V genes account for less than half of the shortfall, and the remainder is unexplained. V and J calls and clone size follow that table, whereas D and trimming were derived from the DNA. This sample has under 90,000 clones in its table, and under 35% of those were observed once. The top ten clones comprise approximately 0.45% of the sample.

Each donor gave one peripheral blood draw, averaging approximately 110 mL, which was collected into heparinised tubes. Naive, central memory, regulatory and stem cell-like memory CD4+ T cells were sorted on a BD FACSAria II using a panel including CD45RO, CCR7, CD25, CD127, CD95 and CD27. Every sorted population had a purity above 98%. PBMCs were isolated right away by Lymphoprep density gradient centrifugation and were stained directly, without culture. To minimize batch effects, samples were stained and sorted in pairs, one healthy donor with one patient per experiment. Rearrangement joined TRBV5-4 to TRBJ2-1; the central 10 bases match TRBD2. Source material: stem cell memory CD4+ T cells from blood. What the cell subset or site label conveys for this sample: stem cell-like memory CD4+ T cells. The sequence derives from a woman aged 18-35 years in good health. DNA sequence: TGTGCCAGCAGCCGGAGCGGGGGGGCCAACTATCAGCACAATGAGCAGTTCTTC. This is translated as CASSRSGGANYQHNEQFF.